One T cell receptor (beta chain) is described in this entry. What it binds is not known. This sample is drawn from a study of T cell responses to AZD1222 COVID-19 vaccine. CDR3 size: 16 residues. Per germline, CDR1 MNHNS and CDR2 SASEGT. Trimming shortened V by 2 bases and J by 0 bases, and 11 bases separated the two germline ends. Study observations and caveats: Researchers report vaccine-associated CD4 TCRs spanning spike, with dominance at 160-218 and 743-854. Baseline testing showed seropositivity in only a handful of AZD1222 recipients. Two AZD1222 administrations were followed by greater Spike-specific TCR breadth and depth. Researchers took repertoire samples only after the peak T cell response had come.

Sequencing used immunoSEQ multiplex PCR; TCRdb keeps in-frame clones, though not all of them. Of some 150,000 clones listed, around 94% were seen once; the top ten hold 2% to 3%. This specimen consisted of peripheral blood, obtained on day 0 of AZD1222 vaccination. The chain couples TRBV6-1 to TRBJ1-5, with D uncertain. The TCR was taken from an adult in good health. DNA for the CDR3: TGTGCCAGCAGTGAATTTGGGGTAAATAGCAATCAGCCCCAGCATTTT. Translating gives CASSEFGVNSNQPQHF.